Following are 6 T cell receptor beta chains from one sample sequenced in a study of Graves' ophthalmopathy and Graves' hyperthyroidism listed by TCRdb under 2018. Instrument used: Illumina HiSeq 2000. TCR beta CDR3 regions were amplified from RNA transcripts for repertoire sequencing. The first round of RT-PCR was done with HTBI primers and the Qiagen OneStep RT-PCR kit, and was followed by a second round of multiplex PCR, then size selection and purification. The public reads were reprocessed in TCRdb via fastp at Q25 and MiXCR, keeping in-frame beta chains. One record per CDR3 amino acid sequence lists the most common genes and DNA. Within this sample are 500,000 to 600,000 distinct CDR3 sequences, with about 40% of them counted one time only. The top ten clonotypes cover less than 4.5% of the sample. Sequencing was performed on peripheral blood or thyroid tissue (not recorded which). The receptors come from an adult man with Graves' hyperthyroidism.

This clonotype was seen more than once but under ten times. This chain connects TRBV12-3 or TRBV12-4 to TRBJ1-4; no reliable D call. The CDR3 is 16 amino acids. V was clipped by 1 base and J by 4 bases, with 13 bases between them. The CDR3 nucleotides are TGTGCCAGCAGTTTAGGGTCCGGGCAGTATAATGAAAAACTGTTTTTT. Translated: CASSLGSGQYNEKLFF.

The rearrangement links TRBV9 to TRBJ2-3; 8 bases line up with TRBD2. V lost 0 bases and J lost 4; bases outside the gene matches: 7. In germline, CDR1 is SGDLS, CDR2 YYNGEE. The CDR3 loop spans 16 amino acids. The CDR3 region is CASSVAGSGASDTQYF. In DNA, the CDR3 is TGTGCCAGCAGCGTAGCCGGTAGCGGGGCGTCAGATACGCAGTATTTT.

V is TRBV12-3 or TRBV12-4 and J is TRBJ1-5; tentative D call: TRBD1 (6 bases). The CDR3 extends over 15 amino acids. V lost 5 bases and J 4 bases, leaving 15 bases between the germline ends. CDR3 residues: CASSPQGTGNQPQHF. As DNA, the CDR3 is TGTGCCAGCAGTCCGCAGGGGACGGGAAATCAGCCCCAGCATTTT.

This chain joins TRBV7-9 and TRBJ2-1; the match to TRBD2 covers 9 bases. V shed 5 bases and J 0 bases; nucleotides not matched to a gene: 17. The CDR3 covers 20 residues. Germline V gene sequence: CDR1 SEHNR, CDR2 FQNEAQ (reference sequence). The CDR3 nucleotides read TGTGCCAGCAGCCCCAAGGTTTCGGTGACTAGCGGATTCTCCTACAATGAGCAGTTCTTC. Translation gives CASSPKVSVTSGFSYNEQFF.

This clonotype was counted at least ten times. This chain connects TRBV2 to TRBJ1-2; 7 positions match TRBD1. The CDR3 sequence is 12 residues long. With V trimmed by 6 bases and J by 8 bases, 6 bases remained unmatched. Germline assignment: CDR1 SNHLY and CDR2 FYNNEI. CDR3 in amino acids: CASRAGGRGYTF. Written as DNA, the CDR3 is TGTGCCAGCAGGGCAGGGGGTCGGGGCTACACCTTC.

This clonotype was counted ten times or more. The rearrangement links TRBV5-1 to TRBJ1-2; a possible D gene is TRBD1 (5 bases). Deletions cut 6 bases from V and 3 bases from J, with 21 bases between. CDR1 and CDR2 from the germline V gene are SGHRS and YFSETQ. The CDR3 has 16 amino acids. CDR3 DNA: TGCGCCAGCAAACGACGGGGCAGCACCGCCGACTATGGCTACACCTTC. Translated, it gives CASKRRGSTADYGYTF.